This T cell receptor (beta chain) derives from a study of OX40 agonist ivuxolimab in advanced cancers. Study as a whole: A male proportion of just over 80% was recorded, with mean age around 64 years and range about 23 to 80.

Whole-study results and caveats: The study observed clonal expansion of CD4+ and CD8+ blood T cells by week 6 at 0.1 to 3.0 mg/kg. Certain nonresponders additionally had low normalized T-cell clonal expansion. Mean expanded clone counts were higher in CD8+ than CD4+ T cells.

Clones were read by immunoSEQ multiplex PCR, and TCRdb kept only the in-frame ones, dropping some. The table records fewer than 120,000 clones, approximately 90% of them present only once. This CDR3 region has 13 residues. The ends were cut back, 4 bases at V and 1 base at J, with 6 bases in the middle. The V gene's germline CDR1 is SGHTA and CDR2 FQGNSA. For this clone: What it recognizes is unknown.

The chain employs TRBV7-2 and TRBJ2-3; D gene ambiguous. The clonotype was recovered from an adult with an advanced solid tumor such as melanoma, head and neck, liver or kidney cancer. The specimen comprised CD4+ or CD8+ T cells sorted from blood, sampled in a trial of the OX40 agonist ivuxolimab. CDR3 in DNA: TGTGCCAGCAGCTACCCAGGCACAGATACGCAGTATTTT. This encodes CASSYPGTDTQYF.